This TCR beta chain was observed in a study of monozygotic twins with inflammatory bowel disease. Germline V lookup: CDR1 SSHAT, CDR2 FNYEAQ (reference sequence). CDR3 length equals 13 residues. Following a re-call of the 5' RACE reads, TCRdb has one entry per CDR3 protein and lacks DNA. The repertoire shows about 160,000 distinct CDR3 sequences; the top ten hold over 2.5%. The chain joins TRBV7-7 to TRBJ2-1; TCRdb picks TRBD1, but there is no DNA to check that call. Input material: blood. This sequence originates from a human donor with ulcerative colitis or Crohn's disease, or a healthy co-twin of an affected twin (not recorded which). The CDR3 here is CASSGGQYNEQFF.